The 29 T cell receptor beta chains presented below share a single source sample, sequenced in a study of cytomegalovirus exposure and HLA in healthy donors. Clones were sequenced by immunoSEQ multiplex PCR, and TCRdb holds only the in-frame ones, with some missing. This repertoire shows about 120,000 clones, roughly 90% found once; its top ten account for 6% to 7%. Material for sequencing was PBMCs. The receptors stem from a woman between 18 and 29 years old in good health and CMV-seropositive.

In this sample, this clone turned up once. The chain has TRBV5-1 and TRBJ1-1, with D unresolved. V lost 0 bases and J lost 1, with 10 bases in between. Germline lookup yields CDR1 SGHRS and CDR2 YFSETQ. The length of the CDR3 is 15 residues. The CDR3 reads CASSLDHTANTEAFF. The CDR3 bases are TGCGCCAGCAGCTTGGATCACACAGCGAACACTGAAGCTTTCTTT.

V and J are TRBV10-3 and TRBJ1-2, with a possible D match to TRBD1 (6 bases). The CDR3 totals 14 residues. Trimming left V 5 bases short and J 6 bases short, with 16 bases between. The germline gives CDR1 ENHRY, CDR2 SYGVKD. CDR3 in amino acids: CAISWTEARDGYTF. The CDR3 bases are TGTGCCATCAGTTGGACAGAAGCTAGGGATGGCTACACCTTC.

The chain carries TRBV18 and TRBJ2-1; 10 bases align to TRBD1. CDR1 is KGHSH, CDR2 LQKENI, per germline. This CDR3 region has 18 residues. V was clipped by 4 bases and J by 0 bases; unmatched bases: 9. CDR3 in DNA: TGTGCCAGCTCACTAACGGGACAGGGGTCTAACTCCTACAATGAGCAGTTCTTC. This translates into CASSLTGQGSNSYNEQFF.

This clone was counted a single time. Germline and junction disagree at one end, which may indicate a read error. The chain recombines TRBV2 with TRBJ1-4; 10 nucleotides line up with TRBD1. The CDR3 covers 11 residues. The V gene's germline CDR1 is SNHLY and CDR2 FYNNEI. The CDR3 loop reads CASSYGQGVIF. CDR3 DNA sequence: TGTGCCAGCAGCTACGGACAGGGGGTGATTTTT.

This chain joins TRBV6-5 and TRBJ1-6, with 7 bases fitting TRBD1. This CDR3 is 16 amino acids long. The germline V gene has CDR1 MNHEY and CDR2 SVGAGI. Trimming at V came to 2 bases and at J to 8 bases, leaving 9 bases not matched to a gene. The CDR3 reads CASSYRAGGGYSPLHF. The CDR3 DNA reads TGTGCCAGCAGTTACCGGGCAGGGGGAGGTTATTCACCCCTCCACTTT.

The rearrangement links TRBV27 to TRBJ2-2, with a possible D match to TRBD1 (5 bases). Deletions cut 0 bases from V and 8 bases from J, with 10 bases between. Per germline, CDR1 MNHEY and CDR2 SMNVEV (reference sequence). This CDR3 contains 14 residues. The CDR3 region has the DNA TGTGCCAGCAGTTTATCAGGGGAAATAGGGGAGCTGTTTTTT. As protein: CASSLSGEIGELFF.

V is TRBV7-8 and J is TRBJ1-4; weak D call: TRBD1 (6 bases). The CDR3 is 16 amino acids. Looked up from germline, CDR1 is SGHVS and CDR2 is FQNEAQ. Trimming shortened V by 5 bases and J by 8 bases, and 21 bases separated the two germline ends. CDR3 DNA sequence: TGTGCCAGCAGCACTAATCCCGGGACACTCAAGGAAAAACTGTTTTTT. Translating gives CASSTNPGTLKEKLFF.

The J gene is TRBJ2-5, the V gene TRBV5-1; tentatively, D is TRBD2 (6 bases). The CDR3 is 13 amino acids. V was pared by 4 bases and J by 4 bases, with 11 bases between. The germline gives CDR1 SGHRS, CDR2 YFSETQ. The CDR3 spells CASSRGTTETQYF. The CDR3 DNA sequence: TGCGCCAGCAGCCGGGGGACCACAGAGACCCAGTACTTC.

V usage is TRBV4-3 and J usage is TRBJ1-3; D may be TRBD1 (5 bases). Germline CDR1 LGHNA, CDR2 YSLEER. V lost 3 bases and J lost 0, with 15 bases in between. This CDR3 is 17 amino acids long. The CDR3 is CASSQGTGVYSGNTIYF. CDR3 in DNA: TGCGCCAGCAGCCAGGGCACAGGCGTCTACTCTGGAAACACCATATATTTT.

The chain is built from TRBV7-6 and TRBJ2-3; 7 positions match TRBD2. V lost 1 base and J lost 2; bases outside the gene matches: 6. The CDR3 covers 16 residues. Germline CDR1 reads SGHVS; CDR2 reads FNYEAQ. Here the CDR3 reads CASSLGLAVVTDTQYF. CDR3 nucleotide sequence: TGTGCCAGCAGCTTAGGGCTAGCGGTCGTCACAGATACGCAGTATTTT.

This chain connects TRBV18 to TRBJ2-3; tentative D call: TRBD1 (6 bases). V lost 3 bases and J 5 bases, leaving 15 bases between the germline ends. Germline CDR1 is KGHSH and CDR2 is LQKENI. CDR3 size: 15 residues. DNA for the CDR3: TGTGCCAGCTCACCCTGGCAGGGGAGAGGAGATACGCAGTATTTT. Amino acid sequence: CASSPWQGRGDTQYF.

V is TRBV2 and J is TRBJ2-1, with D possibly TRBD2 on 6 matching bases. CDR1 SNHLY and CDR2 FYNNEI come from the germline V gene. The CDR3 contains 12 residues. V lost 6 bases to trimming and J lost 9 bases, with 12 bases between them. CDR3 DNA sequence: TGTGCCAGCAGGGGGGGAGCGGGTGAGCAGTTCTTC. It yields the protein CASRGGAGEQFF.

The chain employs TRBV5-1 and TRBJ2-3; D unresolved. CDR1 is SGHRS and CDR2 is YFSETQ in the germline V gene. V lost 4 bases and J 0 bases, leaving 6 bases between the germline ends. The CDR3 totals 13 residues. The CDR3, as DNA: TGCGCCAGCAGCCGAGGAAGCACAGATACGCAGTATTTT. This translates into CASSRGSTDTQYF.

DNA of the CDR3: TGTGCCAGCAGCGCCGGGGGGTCCCGAGCTTATGGCTACACCTTC. This codes for CASSAGGSRAYGYTF. The J gene is TRBJ1-2, the V gene TRBV9; tentatively, D is TRBD1 (5 bases). Germline CDR1 SGDLS, CDR2 YYNGEE. V was shortened by 3 bases and J by 5 bases, with 17 bases between the two germline ends. CDR3 length equals 15 residues.

This rearrangement joins TRBV15 to TRBJ2-2, with unresolved D. With 0 bases removed from V and 9 bases from J, the gap between germline ends came to 5 bases. The CDR3 totals 12 residues. Germline V lookup: CDR1 LNHNV, CDR2 YYDKDF (reference sequence). The chain's CDR3 is CATSRDSWELFF. CDR3 DNA: TGTGCCACCAGCAGAGATTCCTGGGAGCTGTTTTTT.

The V call is TRBV11-1, the J call TRBJ1-1; 9 nucleotides line up with TRBD1. J gave up 10 bases and V 4 bases, and 7 bases lay outside the gene matches. CDR3 length: 13 residues. In germline, CDR1 is SGHAT, CDR2 FQDESV (reference sequence). This chain's CDR3 is CASSWGQGYGAFF. CDR3 sequence (DNA): TGTGCCAGCAGCTGGGGACAGGGCTATGGAGCTTTCTTT. Complete variable domain (other parts from reference TRBV11-1 and TRBJ1-1): EAEVAQSPRYKITEKSQAVAFWCDPISGHATLYWYRQILGQGPELLVQFQDESVVDDSQLPKDRFSAERLKGVDSTLKIQPAELGDSAMYLCASSWGQGYGAFFGQGTRLTVV.

The CDR3 coding sequence is TGCGCCAGCAGCCAAGATTCCGGGACAGCCAAAAAGACCCAGTACTTC. As protein: CASSQDSGTAKKTQYF. This rearrangement joins TRBV4-1 to TRBJ2-5; 7 bases agree with TRBD1. The CDR3 length is 16 residues. CDR1 MGHRA and CDR2 YSYEKL come from the germline V gene. The trim removed 0 bases at V and 6 bases at J, leaving 10 bases unmatched.

CDR3 sequence (DNA): TGCAGCGTTGTCCCCTCCAGGGGAAGCACTGAAGCTTTCTTT. This translates into CSVVPSRGSTEAFF. This sequence joins TRBV29-1 and TRBJ1-1, with D possibly TRBD1 on 6 matching bases. CDR1 is SQVTM and CDR2 is ANQGSEA in the germline V gene. Trimming shortened V by 4 bases and J by 4 bases, and 16 bases separated the two germline ends. This CDR3 spans 14 amino acids.

The chain combines TRBV11-2 with TRBJ1-1; no clear D. V was cut by 3 bases and J by 11 bases, with 10 bases left in between. Germline V lookup: CDR1 SGHAT, CDR2 FQNNGV. The CDR3 runs 11 residues. The CDR3 sequence: CASSFDSRAFF. DNA of the CDR3: TGTGCCAGCAGCTTCGATTCGCGGGCTTTCTTT.

The chain recombines TRBV9 with TRBJ2-3; weak D call: TRBD2 (5 bases). The germline gives CDR1 SGDLS, CDR2 YYNGEE. Deletions cut 4 bases from V and 5 bases from J, with 11 bases between. The CDR3 is 13 residues long. CDR3 in amino acids: CASSPAGGDTQYF. Written as DNA, the CDR3 is TGTGCCAGCAGCCCCGCGGGTGGAGATACGCAGTATTTT.

The CDR3 coding sequence is TGCGCCAGCAGCCACAACCGGGACAGGGGATACATGAACACTGAAGCTTTCTTT. This translates into CASSHNRDRGYMNTEAFF. This rearrangement joins TRBV4-3 to TRBJ1-1; 10 bases fit TRBD1. The length of the CDR3 is 18 residues. The V gene's germline CDR1 is LGHNA and CDR2 YSLEER. The J segment lost 0 bases and the V segment lost 3 bases, leaving 10 bases of the junction unmatched.

The V call is TRBV6-4, the J call TRBJ1-2; D perhaps matches TRBD1 (5 bases). Germline-derived CDR1 and CDR2 are MRHNA and SNTAGT. V was pared by 3 bases and J by 1 base, with 15 bases between. This CDR3 spans 16 amino acids. In DNA, the CDR3 is TGTGCCAGCAGTGAGGCCCCAGGGATGGATAACTATGGCTACACCTTC. Protein sequence: CASSEAPGMDNYGYTF.

The chain couples TRBV5-1 to TRBJ2-7; 7 bases are shared with TRBD1. J gave up 3 bases and V 0 bases, and 6 bases lay outside the gene matches. Germline values: CDR1 SGHRS, CDR2 YFSETQ. There are 15 residues in the CDR3. The CDR3 spells CASSLAGTEYYEQYF. CDR3 nucleotide sequence: TGCGCCAGCAGCTTGGCCGGGACAGAGTACTACGAGCAGTACTTC.

There are a few counts of this clone. The genes are TRBV9 and TRBJ1-1, with D possibly TRBD1 on 5 matching bases. CDR1 is SGDLS, CDR2 YYNGEE, per germline. The CDR3 extends over 15 amino acids. V lost 0 bases, J lost 6 bases, and 15 bases lay in between. CDR3 sequence reads: CASSVGSGTNAEAFF. In nucleotides, the CDR3 is TGTGCCAGCAGCGTAGGGTCAGGGACTAATGCTGAAGCTTTCTTT.

The chain recombines TRBV7-8 with TRBJ1-1; the D gene is possibly TRBD1 (5 bases). This CDR3 region has 16 residues. Germline CDR1 reads SGHVS; CDR2 reads FQNEAQ. V lost 5 bases and J 1 base, leaving 17 bases between the germline ends. CDR3 DNA sequence: TGTGCCAGCAGCCGGAAACGGGGGGTCCAGAACACTGAAGCTTTCTTT. As protein: CASSRKRGVQNTEAFF. Filled out from reference TRBV7-8 and TRBJ1-1, the complete variable domain reads GAGVSQSPRYKVAKRGQDVALRCDPISGHVSLFWYQQALGQGPEFLTYFQNEAQLDKSGLPSDRFFAERPEGSVSTLKIQRTQQEDSAVYLCASSRKRGVQNTEAFFGQGTRLTVV.

V and J are TRBV4-1 and TRBJ1-1; D remains ambiguous. V lost 0 bases to trimming and J lost 2 bases, with 4 bases between them. Germline V gives CDR1 MGHRA, CDR2 YSYEKL. The CDR3 has 13 residues. The CDR3 region is CASSQDTNTEAFF. The CDR3 region has the DNA TGCGCCAGCAGCCAAGACACAAACACTGAAGCTTTCTTT.

This chain links TRBV7-3 with TRBJ1-1; D call uncertain. Trimming cost V 2 bases and J 1 base, with 11 bases left between them. Germline CDR1 is SGHTA and CDR2 is FQGTGA. The length of the CDR3 is 15 residues. CDR3 loop: CASSLQGGGNTEAFF. CDR3 nucleotide sequence: TGTGCCAGCAGCTTACAAGGTGGAGGGAACACTGAAGCTTTCTTT.

J is TRBJ2-5 and V is TRBV5-1, with a tentative D call TRBD2 (6 bases). Trimming shortened V by 6 bases and J by 5 bases, and 14 bases separated the two germline ends. Germline loops: CDR1 SGHRS, CDR2 YFSETQ. This CDR3 is built from 13 residues. The CDR3 loop is CASTRGGVETQYF. The CDR3 DNA sequence: TGCGCCAGCACCCGCGGAGGGGTGGAGACCCAGTACTTC.

The chain joins TRBV6-6 to TRBJ1-2; no definite D call. Germline V CDR1 and CDR2: MNHNY, SVGAGI (reference sequence). V dropped 6 bases and J dropped 0 bases, with 11 bases sitting between them. This CDR3 has 14 amino acids. The CDR3 loop is CASRPGSANYGYTF. The CDR3 coding sequence is TGTGCCAGCAGACCAGGATCAGCTAACTATGGCTACACCTTC.